The clone carrying this TCR beta chain was seen repeatedly, ten times or more. These data belong to a study of control samples from healthy donors and cancer patients. With 6 bases clipped from V and 8 bases from J, the junction kept 8 bases outside the gene matches. The CDR3 is 14 residues long. Germline CDR1 MRHNA, CDR2 SNTAGT. Profiled with immunoSEQ multiplex PCR; TCRdb holds only in-frame clones, not every one. The data hold 120,000 to 150,000 clones, with roughly 92% observed a single time. Sequenced: blood. V usage is TRBV6-4 and J usage is TRBJ1-4; 8 bases align to TRBD1. The receptor was isolated from a man aged 25-45 years in good health. The CDR3 here is CASSETGESEKLFF. As DNA, the CDR3 is TGTGCCAGCAGCGAGACAGGGGAATCCGAAAAACTGTTTTTT.